Below, one TCR beta chain is given with its context. The sample originates from a study of shared clonotypes between healthy human individuals. Study at large: Donors had three CD4 naive, three CD4 memory, two CD8 naive and one CD8 memory plate apiece.

Germline V gene lookup returns CDR1 SGHRS and CDR2 YFSETQ. Trimming cost V 6 bases and J 0 bases; bases outside gene matches: 9. The CDR3 has 18 amino acids. Using immunoSEQ multiplex PCR, the repertoire was profiled, and TCRdb retains in-frame clones only, with some absent. The table has around 2.1 million clones, almost 96% seen once. This chain connects TRBV5-1 to TRBJ2-6; 10 bases fit TRBD1. This clonotype was sampled from a man younger than 35 in good health. Sequencing was carried out using naive CD4+ T cells sorted from blood. Noted subset: CD45RA+ positively selected. DNA for the CDR3: TGCGCCAGCAAAACAAGGACAGGGGGGACCTCTGGGGCCAACGTCCTGACTTTC. Its translation is CASKTRTGGTSGANVLTF.